This T cell receptor (beta chain) came from a study of OX40 agonist ivuxolimab in advanced cancers. Whole-study context: Patients with prior anti-PD-1, anti-PD-L1 or anti-CTLA-4 therapy were eligible; about 40% had some.

Profiled with immunoSEQ multiplex PCR; TCRdb holds only in-frame clones, not every one. The repertoire includes tens of thousands of clones, over 75% of them detected once, and roughly 0.38% sits in the top ten. The V and J ends lost 5 bases and 4 bases, in that order; junction bases with no gene match: 6. The CDR3 consists of 15 residues. The V gene's germline CDR1 is SGHRS and CDR2 YFSETQ. Broader study findings: Clonal expansion from baseline to week 6 occurred in both CD4+ and CD8+ T cells. Expanded clones belonging to CD8+ T cells outnumbered, on average, those of CD4+. Clonal expansion was among the lowest in partial responders at 0.1-3.0 mg/kg, especially CD8+.

With regard to this clone: Its antigen is undetermined.

The origin of this receptor is an adult with an advanced solid tumor such as melanoma, head and neck, liver or kidney cancer. The sequencing here drew on CD4+ or CD8+ T cells sorted from blood, taken in a trial of the OX40 agonist ivuxolimab. The rearrangement joins TRBV5-1 to TRBJ2-2; 9 nucleotides match TRBD1. The CDR3, as DNA: TGCGCCAGCAGGAACAGGGGGCCGAGCACCGGGGAGCTGTTTTTT. Protein product: CASRNRGPSTGELFF.